These 5 T cell receptor beta chains were sequenced from one sample in a study of identical twins. MiXCR, run by TCRdb on the 5' RACE reads, gives a single entry per CDR3 protein. The repertoire has about 250,000 distinct CDR3 sequences, 6.5% to 9.5% of them found once; the top ten carry approximately 3%. The sample also formed part of further work on yellow fever vaccine responses in identical twins.

The source material was CD8+ T cells sorted from blood. These receptors were obtained from a woman under 30 in good health.

In its sample, this clonotype was seen many times. This rearrangement joins TRBV6-5 to TRBJ2-1; the D is unclear. This CDR3 has 12 residues. Trimming removed 2 bases from V and 8 bases from J, with 7 bases in between. Germline V gene data show CDR1 as MNHEY and CDR2 as SVGAGI. CDR3 region: CASSYEGHEQFF. The CDR3 DNA is TGTGCCAGCAGTTACGAAGGGCATGAGCAGTTCTTC.

A word on this clonotype: One end of the junction fails to match germline, which may point to a read error. The chain uses TRBV27 and TRBJ1-1, with TRBD1 identical over 9 bases. In germline, CDR1 is MNHEY, CDR2 SMNVEV (reference sequence). This CDR3 region has 16 residues. CDR3 loop: CASSPAGTGSVEQLIF. The CDR3 nucleotides are TGTGCCAGCAGTCCCGCCGGGACAGGGAGCGTCGAACAGCTTATCTTT.

A few counts support this clonotype. The chain employs TRBV29-1 and TRBJ2-7; D uncertain. Trimming pared 0 bases from V and 0 bases from J, leaving 12 bases between. The CDR3 is made up of 15 amino acids. Per germline, CDR1 SQVTM and CDR2 ANQGSEA. The CDR3 DNA reads as TGCAGCGTTGAAGAGACGTCGGCGGTCTCCTACGAGCAGTACTTC. Translation: CSVEETSAVSYEQYF.

The gene calls are TRBV20-1 and TRBJ2-7; no definite D call. Germline V gene sequence: CDR1 DFQATT, CDR2 SNEGSKA (reference sequence). The ends were cut back, 0 bases at V and 5 bases at J, with 14 bases in the middle. CDR3 size: 14 residues. CDR3 DNA: TGCAGTGCTAGAGATGGTGGTCAGATAAACGAGCAGTACTTC. Encoded protein: CSARDGGQINEQYF.

This clonotype has a count of ten or more. V and J are TRBV7-3 and TRBJ2-2; the D is unclear. Germline V gives CDR1 SGHTA, CDR2 FQGTGA. This CDR3 contains 14 residues. Trimming took 5 bases from V and 6 from J, leaving 13 bases between them. CDR3 sequence: CASSPIPSSGELFF. The CDR3, as DNA: TGTGCCAGCAGCCCCATCCCTAGTTCCGGGGAGCTGTTTTTT. The variable domain in full, with the rest retrieved from reference TRBV7-3 and TRBJ2-2, is GAGVSQTPSNKVTEKGKYVELRCDPISGHTALYWYRQSLGQGPEFLIYFQGTGAADDSGLPNDRFFAVRPEGSVSTLKIQRTERGDSAVYLCASSPIPSSGELFFGEGSRLTVL.